These T cell receptor beta chains were read from a single sample in a study of shared clonotypes between healthy human individuals. The data were produced by immunoSEQ multiplex PCR, yet TCRdb's version contains in-frame clones alone and is incomplete. The repertoire holds more than 450,000 clones, with about four fifths as singletons. Sequencing was carried out using PBMCs. The receptor set was obtained from a woman in her thirties or forties in good health. Some clones in this sample may be carry-over from other donors' samples. Both conserved end residues are part of each CDR3.

TRBV18	TRBJ2-7	CASSPSRSGLAGTEQYF
TRBV28	TRBJ1-5	CASTLTNLRGANQPQHF
TRBV4-1	TRBJ2-7	CASSQEPSGLPYEQYF
TRBV18	TRBJ1-2	CASSPPTKGHGYTF
TRBV6-6	TRBJ2-7	CASSGGSYEQYF
TRBV5-4	TRBJ1-2	CASSLSPRAPYDGYTF
TRBV4-3	TRBJ2-7	CASSQSALGTDYYEQYF
TRBV6-5	TRBJ2-5	CASTREETQYF
TRBV30	TRBJ2-3	CAWSVRGSTDTQYF
TRBV6-5	TRBJ2-7	CASSLAGSGYEQYF
TRBV29-1	TRBJ2-3	CSVEGRTSGTDTQYF